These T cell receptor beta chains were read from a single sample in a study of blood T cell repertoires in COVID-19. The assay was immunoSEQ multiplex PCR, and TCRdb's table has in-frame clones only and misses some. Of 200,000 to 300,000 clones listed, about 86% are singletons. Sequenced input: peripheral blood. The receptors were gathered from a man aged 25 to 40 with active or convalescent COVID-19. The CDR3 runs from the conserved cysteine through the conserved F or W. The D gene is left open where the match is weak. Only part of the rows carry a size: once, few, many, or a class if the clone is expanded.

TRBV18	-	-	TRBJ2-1	TGTGCCAGCTCACTAGGAGGGACGGTCCTTTCTAACAATGAGCAGTTCTTC	CASSLGGTVLSNNEQFF
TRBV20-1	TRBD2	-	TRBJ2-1	TGCAGTGCTAGTGGAAAGCGGGGGACCGGAAATGAGCAGTTCTTC	CSASGKRGTGNEQFF
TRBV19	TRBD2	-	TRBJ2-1	TGTGCCAGTAGCACAAGCGGGGGATCCTACAATGAGCAGTTCTTC	CASSTSGGSYNEQFF
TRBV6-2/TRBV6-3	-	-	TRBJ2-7	TGTGCCAGCAGTCACATCCCGACAGACCCGTCGATGGAGCAGTACTTC	CASSHIPTDPSMEQYF
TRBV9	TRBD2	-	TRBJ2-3	TGTGCCAGCAGCCCGAAGGGTACTAGCGGAAGCACAGATACGCAGTATTTT	CASSPKGTSGSTDTQYF
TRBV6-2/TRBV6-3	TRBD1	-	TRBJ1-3	TGTGCCAGCAGCTTCTCGGAGACAGGGACGGGAAACACCATATATTTT	CASSFSETGTGNTIYF
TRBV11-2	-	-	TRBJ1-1	TGTGCCAGCAGCCCTCTTGCTGAAGCTTTCTTT	CASSPLAEAFF
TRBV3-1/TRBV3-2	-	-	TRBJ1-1	TGTGCCAGCAGCCAAGATCAACGGAGGGCTGAAGCTTTCTTT	CASSQDQRRAEAFF
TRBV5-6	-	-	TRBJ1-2	TGTGCCAGCAGCTTGGCCGGGGGGGGCCGGCAAGGCTACACCTTC	CASSLAGGGRQGYTF
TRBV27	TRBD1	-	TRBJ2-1	TGTGCCAGCGGGGGACAGAGGAATGAGCAGTTCTTC	CASGGQRNEQFF
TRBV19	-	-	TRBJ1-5	TGTGCCAGTAACGCACAGGGTATTCTCAATCAGCCCCAGCATTTT	CASNAQGILNQPQHF
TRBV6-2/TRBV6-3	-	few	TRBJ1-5	TGTGCCAGCAGCTGGGCCGTTGGCCCCCAACAGCCCCAGCATTTT	CASSWAVGPQQPQHF
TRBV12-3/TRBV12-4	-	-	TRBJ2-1	TGTGCCAGCAGTTTAGCCGGCAATGAGCAGTTCTTC	CASSLAGNEQFF
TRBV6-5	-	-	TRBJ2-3	TGTGCCAGCTCCCTAGGTACTAGCACAGATACGCAGTATTTT	CASSLGTSTDTQYF
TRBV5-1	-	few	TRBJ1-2	TGCGCCAGCACCCTGGGCCGGATACAGGGTGGCTACACCTTC	CASTLGRIQGGYTF
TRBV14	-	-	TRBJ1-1	TGTGCCAGCAGCCGGGGGGGTAGGACTGAAGCTTTCTTT	CASSRGGRTEAFF
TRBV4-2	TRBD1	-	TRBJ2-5	TGTGCCAGCAGCCAAGCCAGGGGGAGTCGGGAGACCCAGTACTTC	CASSQARGSRETQYF
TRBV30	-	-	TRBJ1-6	TGTGCCTGGAGTGTAGAGGTCAGTTCAAATTCACCCCTCCACTTT	CAWSVEVSSNSPLHF
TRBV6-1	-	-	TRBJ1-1	TGTGCCAGCAGTGAGAGGTTTATGCAGGGGAAGAGCTTCTTT	CASSERFMQGKSFF
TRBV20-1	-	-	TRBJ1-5	TGCAGTGCTAGTATGAGACAGCAGGGGCCCCAGCATTTT	CSASMRQQGPQHF
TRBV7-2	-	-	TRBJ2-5	TGTGCCAGCAGTTTCCTGCGGGGCGGGCAAGAGACCCAGTACTTC	CASSFLRGGQETQYF
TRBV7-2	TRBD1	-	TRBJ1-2	TGTGCCAGCAGCTTTATGGCGGGAACCGGGACAGGGAGACTTGGCTACACCTTC	CASSFMAGTGTGRLGYTF
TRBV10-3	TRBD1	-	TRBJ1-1	TGTGCCATCATGAGGGACAGGGCTGCTGAAGCTTTCTTT	CAIMRDRAAEAFF
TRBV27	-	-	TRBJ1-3	TGTGCCAGCAGGAGTCAGGGGTCTACTGGAAACACCATATATTTT	CASRSQGSTGNTIYF
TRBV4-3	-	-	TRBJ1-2	TGCGCCAGCAGCCAAGACCGGGGGTATGGCTACACCTTC	CASSQDRGYGYTF
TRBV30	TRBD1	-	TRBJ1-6	TGTGCCTGTTTCATAGGGACAGCTTCACCCCTCCACTTT	CACFIGTASPLHF
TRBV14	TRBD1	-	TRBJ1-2	TGTGCCAGCAGCCCACGACTTAGCGGACAGGCGAGTGGCTACACCTTC	CASSPRLSGQASGYTF
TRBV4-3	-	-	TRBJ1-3	TGCGCCAGCAGCCAAGGGGCAGTTAGCTCTGGAAACACCATATATTTT	CASSQGAVSSGNTIYF
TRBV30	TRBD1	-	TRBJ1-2	TGTGCCTGGAGTGTTTTTTCGGGCAGGGGGCGTAATTACTATGGCTACACCTTC	CAWSVFSGRGRNYYGYTF
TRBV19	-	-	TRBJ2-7	TGTGCCAGTAGTATAGGGAGCTCCTACGAGCAGTACTTC	CASSIGSSYEQYF
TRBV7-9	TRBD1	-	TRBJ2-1	TGTGCCAGCAGTTTTGACAGGGGCTACAATGAGCAGTTCTTC	CASSFDRGYNEQFF
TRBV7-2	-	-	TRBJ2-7	TGTGCCAGCAGCCCCCAGGGGGGTGTAGGAGGGAGCTCCTACGAGCAGTACTTC	CASSPQGGVGGSSYEQYF
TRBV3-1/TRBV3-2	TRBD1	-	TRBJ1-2	TGTGCCAGCAGCCAAGGGGATGGCAGGGGGTTCAAACCTCCCAACTATGGCTACACCTTC	CASSQGDGRGFKPPNYGYTF
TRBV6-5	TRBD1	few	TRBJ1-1	TGTGCCAGCAGAGGGACAGCTGGCACTGAAGCTTTCTTT	CASRGTAGTEAFF
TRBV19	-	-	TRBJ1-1	TGTGCCAGTAGGGACGATCTGGGGGGTAAGGCTTTCTTT	CASRDDLGGKAFF